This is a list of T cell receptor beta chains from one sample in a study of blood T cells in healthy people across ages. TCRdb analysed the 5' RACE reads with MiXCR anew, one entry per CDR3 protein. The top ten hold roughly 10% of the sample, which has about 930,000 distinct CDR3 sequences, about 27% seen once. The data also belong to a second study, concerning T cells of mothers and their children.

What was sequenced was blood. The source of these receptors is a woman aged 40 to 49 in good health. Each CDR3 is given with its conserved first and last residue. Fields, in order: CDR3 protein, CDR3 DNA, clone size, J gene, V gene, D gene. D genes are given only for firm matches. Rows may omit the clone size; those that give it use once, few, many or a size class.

cdr3_aa: CASSFAETEAFF
cdr3_nt: TGCGCCAGCAGCTTCGCTGAAACTGAAGCTTTCTTT
clone_size: few
j_call: TRBJ1-1
v_call: TRBV5-1
d_call: -

cdr3_aa: CASTPSSGGAYEQYF
cdr3_nt: TGTGCCAGCACTCCCTCTAGCGGGGGGGCCTACGAGCAGTACTTC
clone_size: -
j_call: TRBJ2-7
v_call: TRBV6-2/TRBV6-3
d_call: TRBD2

cdr3_aa: CSALGHNEKLFF
cdr3_nt: TGCAGTGCTTTAGGGCATAATGAAAAACTGTTTTTT
clone_size: -
j_call: TRBJ1-4
v_call: TRBV20-1
d_call: -

cdr3_aa: CSASGGDSNQPQHF
cdr3_nt: TGCAGTGCTAGTGGAGGGGATAGCAATCAGCCCCAGCATTTT
clone_size: -
j_call: TRBJ1-5
v_call: TRBV20-1
d_call: -

cdr3_aa: CASSQESHFTVGNTIYF
cdr3_nt: TGCGCCAGCAGCCAAGAATCCCATTTCACCGTTGGAAACACCATATATTTT
clone_size: -
j_call: TRBJ1-3
v_call: TRBV4-3
d_call: -

cdr3_aa: CASSVAGTSGGRRLQETQYF
cdr3_nt: TGTGCCAGCAGCGTAGCTGGGACTAGCGGGGGCCGCCGACTCCAAGAGACCCAGTACTTC
clone_size: many
j_call: TRBJ2-5
v_call: TRBV9
d_call: TRBD2

cdr3_aa: CASSLDRVNTEAFF
cdr3_nt: TGCGCCAGCAGCTTAGACCGTGTGAACACTGAAGCTTTCTTT
clone_size: many
j_call: TRBJ1-1
v_call: TRBV5-1
d_call: -

cdr3_aa: CASSEYGGAIYEQYF
cdr3_nt: TGTGCCAGCAGTGAATATGGGGGGGCCATCTACGAGCAGTACTTC
clone_size: many
j_call: TRBJ2-7
v_call: TRBV2
d_call: -

cdr3_aa: CASSLRGDPGETQYF
cdr3_nt: TGCGCCAGCAGCTTGCGCGGGGATCCGGGGGAGACCCAGTACTTC
clone_size: -
j_call: TRBJ2-5
v_call: TRBV5-1
d_call: -

cdr3_aa: CASSSTSGDVEQFF
cdr3_nt: TGCGCCAGCAGCTCAACTAGCGGGGACGTAGAGCAGTTCTTC
clone_size: many
j_call: TRBJ2-1
v_call: TRBV5-1
d_call: TRBD2

cdr3_aa: CASSLRGGGLTDTQYF
cdr3_nt: TGTGCCAGCAGCTTACGGGGCGGGGGGCTCACAGATACGCAGTATTTT
clone_size: -
j_call: TRBJ2-3
v_call: TRBV7-3
d_call: TRBD2

cdr3_aa: CSVGGGTGEADTQYF
cdr3_nt: TGCAGCGTTGGGGGGGGGACAGGGGAGGCAGATACGCAGTATTTT
clone_size: few
j_call: TRBJ2-3
v_call: TRBV29-1
d_call: TRBD1

cdr3_aa: CASSPRYLSYNEQFF
cdr3_nt: TGTGCCAGCAGCCCTCGTTATTTATCCTACAATGAGCAGTTCTTC
clone_size: -
j_call: TRBJ2-1
v_call: TRBV28
d_call: -

cdr3_aa: CASSITGGRQPQHF
cdr3_nt: TGTGCCAGTAGTATTACCGGGGGCAGGCAGCCCCAGCATTTT
clone_size: -
j_call: TRBJ1-5
v_call: TRBV19
d_call: -

cdr3_aa: CASSPLTGRVGISYEQYF
cdr3_nt: TGCGCCAGCAGCCCACTGACAGGACGGGTCGGGATTTCCTACGAGCAGTACTTC
clone_size: -
j_call: TRBJ2-7
v_call: TRBV5-1
d_call: -

cdr3_aa: CASSLQEHYEQYF
cdr3_nt: TGTGCCAGCAGTTTACAGGAGCACTACGAGCAGTACTTC
clone_size: many
j_call: TRBJ2-7
v_call: TRBV27
d_call: -

cdr3_aa: CASSPQELYSGSTIYF
cdr3_nt: TGTGCCAGCAGCCCGCAAGAATTGTACTCTGGAAGCACCATATATTTT
clone_size: -
j_call: TRBJ1-3
v_call: TRBV12-3/TRBV12-4
d_call: -

cdr3_aa: CASSPGQVNQPQHF
cdr3_nt: TGTGCCAGCAGCCCCGGGCAGGTCAATCAGCCCCAGCATTTT
clone_size: many
j_call: TRBJ1-5
v_call: TRBV12-3/TRBV12-4
d_call: -

cdr3_aa: CASGQDFSNQPQHF
cdr3_nt: TGTGCCAGCGGACAGGACTTTAGCAATCAGCCCCAGCATTTT
clone_size: -
j_call: TRBJ1-5
v_call: TRBV2
d_call: TRBD1

cdr3_aa: CASSKTGSAYEQYF
cdr3_nt: TGTGCCAGCAGCAAGACAGGGAGTGCGTACGAGCAGTACTTC
clone_size: -
j_call: TRBJ2-7
v_call: TRBV12-3/TRBV12-4
d_call: TRBD1

cdr3_aa: CASSRGTSGFLDTQYF
cdr3_nt: TGTGCCAGCAGCCGCGGGACTAGCGGTTTCTTAGATACGCAGTATTTT
clone_size: -
j_call: TRBJ2-3
v_call: TRBV7-3
d_call: TRBD2

cdr3_aa: CASSSGYQETQYF
cdr3_nt: TGCGCCAGCAGCTCCGGTTATCAAGAGACCCAGTACTTC
clone_size: many
j_call: TRBJ2-5
v_call: TRBV4-1
d_call: -

cdr3_aa: CSAPDGRVRYEQYF
cdr3_nt: TGCAGTGCTCCGGACGGGAGGGTTAGATACGAGCAGTACTTC
clone_size: many
j_call: TRBJ2-7
v_call: TRBV20-1
d_call: TRBD2

cdr3_aa: CASSSDINNNEQFF
cdr3_nt: TGTGCCAGTAGCTCGGACATAAACAACAATGAGCAGTTCTTC
clone_size: -
j_call: TRBJ2-1
v_call: TRBV6-2/TRBV6-3
d_call: -

cdr3_aa: CASTYLGRGIRSSYEQYF
cdr3_nt: TGTGCCAGCACCTATCTGGGCAGGGGGATTAGGTCTTCCTACGAGCAGTACTTC
clone_size: many
j_call: TRBJ2-7
v_call: TRBV12-3/TRBV12-4
d_call: TRBD1

cdr3_aa: CASSLNYEQFF
cdr3_nt: TGTGCCAGCAGCTTGAATTATGAGCAGTTCTTC
clone_size: many
j_call: TRBJ2-1
v_call: TRBV5-6
d_call: -